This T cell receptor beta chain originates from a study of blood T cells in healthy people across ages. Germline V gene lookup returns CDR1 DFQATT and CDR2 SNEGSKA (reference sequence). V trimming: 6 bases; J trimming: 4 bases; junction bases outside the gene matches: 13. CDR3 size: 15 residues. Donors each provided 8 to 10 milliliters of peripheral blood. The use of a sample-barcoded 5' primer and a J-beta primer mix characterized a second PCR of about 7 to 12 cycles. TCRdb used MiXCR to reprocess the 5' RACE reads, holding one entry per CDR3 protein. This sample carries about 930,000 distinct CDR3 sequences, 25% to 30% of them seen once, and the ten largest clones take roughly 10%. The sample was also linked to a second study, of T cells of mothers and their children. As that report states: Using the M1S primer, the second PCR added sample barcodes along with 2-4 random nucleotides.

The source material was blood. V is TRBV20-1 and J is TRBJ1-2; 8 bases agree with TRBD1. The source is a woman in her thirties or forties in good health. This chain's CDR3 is CSAPGSGGVGYGYTF. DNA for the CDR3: TGCAGTGCCCCGGGGTCAGGGGGCGTCGGCTATGGCTACACCTTC.